This T cell receptor beta chain derives from a study of T-cell memory formation after mild COVID-19. General observations from the study: SARS-CoV-2 specificity was not confirmed for second-wave clones peaking on day 37. CD4+ contracting clones were mainly CM and EM; CD8+ ones, EMRA.

TCR alpha and TCR beta cDNA libraries carrying sample barcodes and UMIs were produced by 5'RACE using constant-segment primers. TCRdb reprocessed the 5' RACE reads via MiXCR and lists one record per CDR3 protein. Among about 450,000 distinct CDR3 sequences, more than 20% were seen once, and the ten largest hold about 12%. Per germline, CDR1 DFQATT and CDR2 SNEGSKA (reference sequence). With 6 bases removed from V and 11 bases from J, the gap between germline ends came to 16 bases. The CDR3 loop spans 11 amino acids. Concerning this clonotype itself: What it recognizes is unknown.

The sequencing sample was made of PBMCs or a T cell subset sorted from them (not recorded which). This TCR was recovered from an adult woman who had mild COVID-19 (a few samples of this study predate the infection). Cell type and time point are not known. The chain carries TRBV20-1 and TRBJ1-1; D is unresolved. Written as DNA, the CDR3 is TGCAGTGCCCTCAAGTCACAATCGGCTTTCTTT. This encodes CSALKSQSAFF.